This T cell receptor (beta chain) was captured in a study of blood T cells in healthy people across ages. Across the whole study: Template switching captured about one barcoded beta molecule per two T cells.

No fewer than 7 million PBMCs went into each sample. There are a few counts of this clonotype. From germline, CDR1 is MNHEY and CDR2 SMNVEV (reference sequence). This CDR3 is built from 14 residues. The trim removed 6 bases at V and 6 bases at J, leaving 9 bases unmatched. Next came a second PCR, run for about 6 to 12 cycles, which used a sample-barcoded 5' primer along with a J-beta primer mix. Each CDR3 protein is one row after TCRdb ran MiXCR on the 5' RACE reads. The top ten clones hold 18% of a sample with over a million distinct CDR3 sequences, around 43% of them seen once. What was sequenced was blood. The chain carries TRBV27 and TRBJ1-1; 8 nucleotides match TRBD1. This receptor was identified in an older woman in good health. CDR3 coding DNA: TGTGCCAGCAGGTATGCCCAGGGGGCCTCTGAAGCTTTCTTT. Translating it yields CASRYAQGASEAFF.